What follows describes a single T cell receptor beta chain. Specified time point: newly diagnosed GD, antithyroid drugs for less than 3 months. The TCR library used RNA extracted from PBMCs. CDR3-region Arm-PCR and iRepertoire HTBI primers produced the TCR beta libraries. MiXCR was run by TCRdb on the multiplex PCR reads, yielding one entry per CDR3 protein. The table has some 350,000 distinct CDR3 sequences, about 17% seen once. The sample originates from a study of regulatory T cells in long-lasting Graves disease. These data were also reused for a study on T cells in Graves' hyperthyroidism and ophthalmopathy.

This TCR came from a woman between 18 and 29 years old with Graves disease. The sample in question was peripheral blood mononuclear cells (PBMCs), obtained at new diagnosis, from a patient treated with antithyroid drugs.

CDR3 nucleotide sequence: TGCGCCAGCAGCCAACCGGGACAGGGACAATACTATGGCTACACCTTC. This sequence encodes CASSQPGQGQYYGYTF. This rearrangement joins TRBV4-1 to TRBJ1-2, with 9 bases that match TRBD1. The CDR3 contains 16 residues. The V and J ends lost 2 bases and 3 bases, in that order; junction bases with no gene match: 7. Germline loops: CDR1 MGHRA, CDR2 YSYEKL.